Listed below are T cell receptor beta chains from one sample, sequenced in a study of OX40 agonist ivuxolimab in advanced cancers. TCRdb's table, derived via immunoSEQ multiplex PCR, lists solely in-frame clones and lacks some. Among some 47,000 clones, 79% were seen once, and the ten largest hold approximately 2%. The starting material was CD4+ or CD8+ T cells sorted from blood, obtained in a trial of the OX40 agonist ivuxolimab. Every receptor here comes from an adult with an advanced solid tumor such as melanoma, head and neck, liver or kidney cancer. CDR3s include the opening cysteine and the closing phenylalanine or tryptophan. The order of the fields is V gene, clone size, J gene, D gene, CDR3 protein, CDR3 DNA. The D gene is left open where the match is weak. Size is stated for part of the rows, as once, few or many counts, or as a class when the clone is expanded.

v_call: TRBV7-2; clone_size: .; j_call: TRBJ1-2; d_call: .; cdr3_aa: CASSLAGSNYGYTF; cdr3_nt: TGTGCCAGCAGCTTAGCCGGCTCTAATTATGGCTACACCTTC
v_call: TRBV5-1; clone_size: few; j_call: TRBJ2-1; d_call: .; cdr3_aa: CASFVRPGGEQFF; cdr3_nt: TGCGCCAGCTTCGTACGGCCGGGCGGTGAGCAGTTCTTC
v_call: TRBV4-3; clone_size: .; j_call: TRBJ1-4; d_call: .; cdr3_aa: CASSQDFRQRNEKLFF; cdr3_nt: TGCGCCAGCAGCCAAGATTTTAGACAGAGAAATGAAAAACTGTTTTTT
v_call: TRBV5-5; clone_size: .; j_call: TRBJ2-5; d_call: .; cdr3_aa: CASSPRWGQETQYF; cdr3_nt: TGTGCCAGCAGCCCCAGGTGGGGGCAAGAGACCCAGTACTTC
v_call: TRBV11-3; clone_size: .; j_call: TRBJ2-1; d_call: TRBD2; cdr3_aa: CASSRGTSGSTDEQFF; cdr3_nt: TGTGCCAGCAGTCGAGGGACTAGCGGGAGTACGGATGAGCAGTTCTTC
v_call: TRBV7-9; clone_size: .; j_call: TRBJ2-7; d_call: TRBD1; cdr3_aa: CASSLVGQATDEQYF; cdr3_nt: TGTGCCAGCAGCTTAGTGGGACAGGCGACTGACGAGCAGTACTTC
v_call: TRBV9; clone_size: .; j_call: TRBJ1-4; d_call: .; cdr3_aa: CASSVAGDNEKLFF; cdr3_nt: TGTGCCAGCAGCGTAGCAGGGGATAATGAAAAACTGTTTTTT
v_call: TRBV5-1; clone_size: .; j_call: TRBJ1-2; d_call: .; cdr3_aa: CASNLYFGALYGYTF; cdr3_nt: .
v_call: TRBV7-7; clone_size: .; j_call: TRBJ1-6; d_call: .; cdr3_aa: CASSLMPNSPLHF; cdr3_nt: TGTGCCAGCAGCTTGATGCCCAATTCACCCCTCCACTTT
v_call: TRBV9; clone_size: .; j_call: TRBJ1-5; d_call: TRBD1; cdr3_aa: CASSLGQGNQPQHF; cdr3_nt: TGTGCCAGCAGCTTGGGACAGGGAAATCAGCCCCAGCATTTT
v_call: TRBV5-6; clone_size: .; j_call: TRBJ1-1; d_call: TRBD1; cdr3_aa: CASSSPGQGTEAFF; cdr3_nt: TGTGCCAGCAGCTCACCGGGACAGGGAACTGAAGCTTTCTTT
v_call: TRBV5-4; clone_size: .; j_call: TRBJ1-2; d_call: .; cdr3_aa: CASSLKGLYGYTF; cdr3_nt: TGTGCCAGCAGCTTGAAGGGACTCTATGGCTACACCTTC
v_call: TRBV28; clone_size: .; j_call: TRBJ2-1; d_call: TRBD1; cdr3_aa: CASGTGTGSYNEQFF; cdr3_nt: TGTGCCAGCGGAACCGGGACAGGCTCCTACAATGAGCAGTTCTTC
v_call: TRBV19; clone_size: .; j_call: TRBJ1-2; d_call: .; cdr3_aa: CASSGGTQRTYGYTF; cdr3_nt: TGTGCCAGTAGTGGGGGGACCCAGCGTACCTATGGCTACACCTTC
v_call: TRBV2; clone_size: .; j_call: TRBJ1-4; d_call: .; cdr3_aa: CASSEEGSGFEKLFF; cdr3_nt: TGTGCCAGCAGTGAAGAAGGGTCAGGTTTTGAAAAACTGTTTTTT
v_call: TRBV7-8; clone_size: .; j_call: TRBJ2-2; d_call: .; cdr3_aa: CASSATGSGELFF; cdr3_nt: TGTGCCAGCAGCGCGACAGGATCCGGGGAGCTGTTTTTT
v_call: TRBV5-8; clone_size: .; j_call: TRBJ1-2; d_call: .; cdr3_aa: CASRFSGGRPYGYTF; cdr3_nt: TGTGCCAGCAGGTTCTCAGGAGGGAGACCATATGGCTACACCTTC
v_call: TRBV7-3; clone_size: once; j_call: TRBJ2-7; d_call: .; cdr3_aa: CASSLAFRATPYEQYF; cdr3_nt: TGTGCCAGCAGCTTAGCTTTTAGGGCTACTCCCTACGAGCAGTACTTC
v_call: TRBV5-6; clone_size: .; j_call: TRBJ2-5; d_call: TRBD2; cdr3_aa: CASSPVGREEETQYF; cdr3_nt: TGTGCCAGCAGCCCAGTCGGGAGGGAGGAAGAGACCCAGTACTTC
v_call: TRBV5-8; clone_size: .; j_call: TRBJ2-6; d_call: TRBD1; cdr3_aa: CASSSGQGDPGANVLTF; cdr3_nt: TGTGCCAGCAGCTCGGGACAGGGTGACCCTGGGGCCAACGTCCTGACTTTC
v_call: TRBV28; clone_size: .; j_call: TRBJ1-1; d_call: .; cdr3_aa: CASRTSGMNTEVFF; cdr3_nt: TGTGCCAGCCGGACTTCGGGCATGAACACTGAAGTTTTCTTT
v_call: TRBV6-1; clone_size: few; j_call: TRBJ1-5; d_call: .; cdr3_aa: CASSHGEGYQPQHF; cdr3_nt: TGTGCCAGCAGTCATGGGGAGGGGTATCAGCCCCAGCATTTT
v_call: TRBV19; clone_size: .; j_call: TRBJ2-5; d_call: TRBD2; cdr3_aa: CASMGAGAGEETQYF; cdr3_nt: TGTGCCTCTATGGGGGCAGGAGCGGGAGAGGAGACCCAGTACTTC
v_call: TRBV5-8; clone_size: .; j_call: TRBJ2-6; d_call: .; cdr3_aa: CASSLGGAGANVLTF; cdr3_nt: TGTGCCAGCAGCCTCGGTGGTGCTGGGGCCAACGTCTTGACTTTC
v_call: TRBV5-6; clone_size: .; j_call: TRBJ1-1; d_call: .; cdr3_aa: CASSLSSKGRDTEAFF; cdr3_nt: TGTGCCAGCAGCTTATCGTCGAAGGGCCGGGACACTGAAGCTTTCTTT
v_call: TRBV11-2; clone_size: .; j_call: TRBJ2-2; d_call: .; cdr3_aa: CASSLPGTGELFF; cdr3_nt: TGTGCCAGCAGCTTACCGGGCACCGGGGAGCTGTTTTTT
v_call: TRBV11-2; clone_size: once; j_call: TRBJ2-1; d_call: .; cdr3_aa: CASSVLGRNTYNEQFF; cdr3_nt: TGTGCCAGCAGCGTCCTCGGGCGGAACACCTACAATGAGCAGTTCTTC
v_call: TRBV5-8; clone_size: few; j_call: TRBJ1-6; d_call: .; cdr3_aa: CASSLEAPLHF; cdr3_nt: TGTGCCAGCAGCTTAGAAGCACCCCTCCACTTT
v_call: TRBV19; clone_size: few; j_call: TRBJ1-6; d_call: .; cdr3_aa: CASSIGTGSGSPLHF; cdr3_nt: TGTGCCAGTAGTATCGGTACAGGTTCGGGCTCACCCCTCCACTTT
v_call: TRBV4-3; clone_size: .; j_call: TRBJ1-4; d_call: .; cdr3_aa: CASSQDGRYQEKLFF; cdr3_nt: TGCGCCAGCAGCCAAGATGGGCGTTACCAAGAAAAACTGTTTTTT
v_call: TRBV10-3; clone_size: .; j_call: TRBJ2-5; d_call: .; cdr3_aa: CAIRGGQQETQYF; cdr3_nt: TGTGCCATCCGGGGCGGACAGCAAGAGACCCAGTACTTC
v_call: TRBV9; clone_size: .; j_call: TRBJ1-4; d_call: .; cdr3_aa: CASSPGRYNEKLFF; cdr3_nt: TGTGCCAGCAGCCCCGGGAGGTATAATGAAAAACTGTTTTTT
v_call: TRBV5-1; clone_size: .; j_call: TRBJ2-3; d_call: TRBD2; cdr3_aa: CARSEATGGGGTQYF; cdr3_nt: TGCGCCCGCAGCGAGGCGACCGGCGGGGGGGGAACGCAGTATTTT
v_call: TRBV11-2; clone_size: .; j_call: TRBJ2-3; d_call: TRBD1; cdr3_aa: CASSLWGQGGTQYF; cdr3_nt: TGTGCCAGCAGCTTATGGGGACAGGGGGGTACGCAGTATTTT
v_call: TRBV7-9; clone_size: .; j_call: TRBJ2-2; d_call: .; cdr3_aa: CASSAQAGPFTGELFF; cdr3_nt: TGTGCCAGCAGCGCACAAGCGGGCCCTTTCACCGGGGAGCTGTTTTTT
v_call: TRBV6-5; clone_size: .; j_call: TRBJ1-2; d_call: .; cdr3_aa: CASSLGTSGYTF; cdr3_nt: TGTGCCAGCAGCCTGGGGACATCTGGCTACACCTTC
v_call: TRBV11-3; clone_size: .; j_call: TRBJ2-2; d_call: TRBD1; cdr3_aa: CASSPTTGAGELFF; cdr3_nt: TGTGCCAGCAGCCCCACGACAGGGGCCGGGGAGCTGTTTTTT
v_call: TRBV19; clone_size: .; j_call: TRBJ1-2; d_call: .; cdr3_aa: CASSTWETANYGYTF; cdr3_nt: TGTGCCAGTAGTACTTGGGAAACCGCTAACTATGGCTACACCTTC
v_call: TRBV7-2; clone_size: .; j_call: TRBJ1-1; d_call: .; cdr3_aa: CASSYRADTEAFF; cdr3_nt: TGTGCCAGCAGCTATAGAGCGGACACTGAAGCTTTCTTT
v_call: TRBV5-1; clone_size: .; j_call: TRBJ1-1; d_call: .; cdr3_aa: CASSLGGGRLNTEAFF; cdr3_nt: TGCGCCAGCAGCTTAGGCGGGGGCAGGTTGAACACTGAAGCTTTCTTT
v_call: TRBV6-1; clone_size: .; j_call: TRBJ1-2; d_call: .; cdr3_aa: CASTWERRGYTF; cdr3_nt: TGTGCCAGTACGTGGGAAAGGAGGGGCTACACCTTC
v_call: TRBV5-1; clone_size: once; j_call: TRBJ1-2; d_call: TRBD1; cdr3_aa: CASSRTGSDYGYTF; cdr3_nt: TGCGCCAGCAGCAGGACAGGATCGGACTATGGCTACACCTTC
v_call: TRBV5-1; clone_size: .; j_call: TRBJ2-3; d_call: .; cdr3_aa: CASSLVGGRLDTQYF; cdr3_nt: TGCGCCAGCAGCTTGGTTGGGGGGCGCTTAGATACGCAGTATTTT
v_call: TRBV6-5; clone_size: .; j_call: TRBJ1-2; d_call: .; cdr3_aa: CASRAAAGINGYTF; cdr3_nt: TGTGCCAGCAGAGCCGCGGCCGGGATCAATGGCTACACCTTC